These 30 T cell receptor beta chains were sequenced from one sample in a study of STAT5B mutations in CD4+ large granular lymphocyte leukemia. The protocol was immunoSEQ multiplex PCR, while the TCRdb copy is restricted to in-frame clones and leaves out a portion. Here the sample spans approximately 23,000 clones, around 76% being singletons. Sequenced material: CD4+ T cells from blood buffy coats. The source of these receptors is a human donor in good health.

V gene TRBV6-4 combines with J gene TRBJ2-1; D is perhaps TRBD1 (5 bases). V was cut by 8 bases and J by 9 bases, with 11 bases left in between. The CDR3 totals 11 residues. The germline V gene encodes CDR1 MRHNA and CDR2 SNTAGT. CDR3 amino acids: CASGSRGEQFF. In nucleotides, the CDR3 is TGTGCCAGCGGGTCAAGGGGTGAGCAGTTCTTC.

The chain combines TRBV2 with TRBJ1-5, with 10 bases matching TRBD1. The germline V gene has CDR1 SNHLY and CDR2 FYNNEI. The CDR3 extends over 18 amino acids. Trimming cost V 4 bases and J 5 bases; bases outside gene matches: 14. Written as DNA, the CDR3 is TGTGCCAGCAGTGGGTTTGGGACAGGGGCCATGGCGGATCAGCCCCAGCATTTT. It is translated as CASSGFGTGAMADQPQHF.

The chain links TRBV7-2 to TRBJ2-2; D is undetermined. The length of the CDR3 is 14 residues. Germline V gene data show CDR1 as SGHTA and CDR2 as FQGNSA. The V end was cut by 0 bases, the J end by 5 bases, with 7 bases between. DNA for the CDR3: TGTGCCAGCAGCTTAGCGCTCCGGACCGGGGAGCTGTTTTTT. Amino acid sequence: CASSLALRTGELFF.

The V call is TRBV15, the J call TRBJ1-1; 7 nucleotides match TRBD1. Germline values: CDR1 LNHNV, CDR2 YYDKDF (reference sequence). The CDR3 consists of 13 residues. V was clipped by 5 bases and J by 7 bases; unmatched bases: 7. CDR3 coding DNA: TGTGCCACCAGCCGTAAAGGGGACAGTGAAGCTTTCTTT. This sequence encodes CATSRKGDSEAFF.

The CDR3 DNA follows: TGTGCCAGTAGTATAAGTTTGTGGACAGCTTACGAGCAGTACTTC. Its translation is CASSISLWTAYEQYF. The genes are TRBV19 and TRBJ2-7, with D possibly TRBD1 on 6 matching bases. Germline V gene lookup returns CDR1 LNHDA and CDR2 SQIVND (reference sequence). This CDR3 region has 15 residues. The V and J ends lost 2 bases and 4 bases respectively, with 15 bases between them.

The chain employs TRBV19 and TRBJ1-3; TRBD1 is a possible D gene (5 bases). Germline V gives CDR1 LNHDA, CDR2 SQIVND (reference sequence). The CDR3 has 15 residues. Trimming removed 11 bases from V and 1 base from J, with 18 bases in between. CDR3 region: CALGGVGASGNTIYF. The CDR3 DNA follows: TGTGCCTTGGGGGGGGTTGGGGCTTCTGGAAACACCATATATTTT.

The chain recombines TRBV7-2 with TRBJ2-3; D gene ambiguous. The ends were cut back, 6 bases at V and 4 bases at J, with 29 bases in the middle. Germline V gives CDR1 SGHTA, CDR2 FQGNSA. The CDR3 is 19 amino acids. The CDR3: CASSFLGLGWGFVPDTQYF. In DNA form, the CDR3 reads TGTGCCAGCAGTTTCCTCGGCCTGGGGTGGGGTTTCGTCCCAGATACGCAGTATTTT.

This clone has a handful of counts. The CDR3 DNA is TGTGCCAGCAGCGCAACCCCGGGGGGCGCGACAGATACGCAGTATTTT. Translated, it gives CASSATPGGATDTQYF. The V and J genes are TRBV9 and TRBJ2-3, with D possibly being TRBD2 (7 bases). The CDR3 loop spans 16 amino acids. Germline CDR1 SGDLS, CDR2 YYNGEE. V lost 3 bases, J lost 3 bases, and 17 bases lay in between.

This clone was found once. The V and J genes are TRBV6-5 and TRBJ2-7, with 11 bases lining up with TRBD2. V shed 8 bases, J shed 7 bases, and the junction held 10 bases outside the gene matches. Germline-derived CDR1 and CDR2 are MNHEY and SVGAGI. This CDR3 has 14 amino acids. The CDR3 nucleotides read TGTGCCAGCCTAGGACTAGCGGGCTATGGAGAGCAGTACTTC. It encodes CASLGLAGYGEQYF.

The rearrangement joins TRBV6-1 to TRBJ2-1; a weak D match, TRBD1 (5 bases). Deletions cut 2 bases from V and 2 bases from J, with 10 bases between. The germline gives CDR1 MNHNS, CDR2 SASEGT. The CDR3 consists of 15 residues. The CDR3 DNA is TGTGCCAGCAGTGAATTTGGGGCAGCCTACAATGAGCAGTTCTTC. Amino acid sequence: CASSEFGAAYNEQFF.

Only a few counts were recorded for this clone. The chain employs TRBV4-2 and TRBJ2-6; D is possibly TRBD1 (6 bases). Germline lookup yields CDR1 LGHNA and CDR2 YNFKEQ. Trimming took 2 bases from V and 3 from J, leaving 23 bases between them. The CDR3 runs 20 residues. The CDR3 reads CASSQTRLDSLGGGANVLTF. DNA for the CDR3: TGTGCCAGCAGCCAAACGCGACTGGACAGTCTTGGTGGTGGGGCCAACGTCCTGACTTTC.

This clone turned up a few times. This chain connects TRBV2 to TRBJ2-5; the D gene is possibly TRBD2 (7 bases). The CDR3 extends over 15 amino acids. Germline loops: CDR1 SNHLY, CDR2 FYNNEI. V lost 6 bases to trimming and J lost 0 bases, with 14 bases between them. This CDR3 is CASRREGEDQETQYF. The DNA of the CDR3 is TGTGCCAGCAGGAGGGAGGGGGAGGACCAAGAGACCCAGTACTTC.

V usage is TRBV5-1 and J usage is TRBJ1-1; D is undetermined. This CDR3 contains 12 residues. V gave up 0 bases and J gave up 7 bases, with 7 bases separating them. The germline gives CDR1 SGHRS, CDR2 YFSETQ. The CDR3 loop is CASSLASDEAFF. CDR3 DNA sequence: TGCGCCAGCAGCTTGGCGTCAGATGAAGCTTTCTTT.

In this sample, this clone turned up a few times. The chain uses TRBV4-2 and TRBJ2-7; possibly TRBD1 or TRBD2 for D (6 bases each). CDR3 size: 15 residues. V was shortened by 6 bases and J by 0 bases, with 15 bases between the two germline ends. Germline assignment: CDR1 LGHNA and CDR2 YNFKEQ. The CDR3 loop reads CASSRQAGPSYEQYF. The DNA of the CDR3 is TGTGCCAGCAGTCGACAGGCGGGGCCCTCCTACGAGCAGTACTTC.

The rearrangement links TRBV5-4 to TRBJ2-7, with 9 bases that match TRBD1. The germline V gene encodes CDR1 SGHNT and CDR2 YYREEE (reference sequence). V shed 3 bases and J 2 bases; nucleotides not matched to a gene: 9. The CDR3 spans 16 residues. CDR3 sequence: CASSSRRTGDPYEQYF. The DNA of the CDR3 is TGTGCCAGCAGCTCCCGCCGGACAGGGGACCCCTACGAGCAGTACTTC.

The V gene is TRBV2, the J gene TRBJ1-1; TRBD1 agrees at 7 bases. The CDR3 contains 13 residues. Trimming removed 5 bases from V and 3 bases from J; junction bases left unmatched: 3. The V gene's germline CDR1 is SNHLY and CDR2 FYNNEI. The CDR3 bases are TGTGCCAGCAGTCGGACAGGAGACACTGAAGCTTTCTTT. Translated: CASSRTGDTEAFF.

The chain carries TRBV11-2 and TRBJ2-5; 8 bases line up with TRBD2. This CDR3 is 16 amino acids long. The V segment lost 5 bases and the J segment 7 bases; nucleotides outside the gene matches: 15. CDR1 is SGHAT and CDR2 is FQNNGV in the germline V gene. The CDR3 is CASSPARTSLQRTQYF. The DNA of the CDR3 is TGTGCCAGCAGCCCCGCTCGGACTAGCCTCCAGAGGACCCAGTACTTC.

This chain links TRBV4-2 with TRBJ1-2, with no clear D. Deletions cut 1 base from V and 4 bases from J, with 13 bases between. The length of the CDR3 is 15 residues. The germline V gene has CDR1 LGHNA and CDR2 YNFKEQ. The CDR3 DNA reads TGTGCCAGCAGCCAAGGGAGCAGGACTTCCTATGGCTACACCTTC. It encodes CASSQGSRTSYGYTF.

The rearrangement links TRBV7-9 to TRBJ2-2; possibly TRBD2 for D (5 bases). The CDR3 contains 16 residues. V was clipped by 5 bases and J by 5 bases, with 18 bases between them. Looked up from germline, CDR1 is SEHNR and CDR2 is FQNEAQ (reference sequence). Here the CDR3 DNA reads TGTGCCAGCAGCAAACAACTAGGATCACTAACCGGGGAGCTGTTTTTT. Residues: CASSKQLGSLTGELFF.

This CDR3 is CASSLDGTVRGEKLFF. The CDR3 bases are TGTGCCAGCAGCTTAGACGGGACAGTGAGGGGTGAAAAACTGTTTTTT. The gene calls are TRBV11-2 and TRBJ1-4; 7 positions match TRBD1. CDR1 and CDR2 from the germline V gene are SGHAT and FQNNGV. The CDR3 covers 16 residues. The V segment lost 0 bases and the J segment 7 bases; nucleotides outside the gene matches: 8.

The chain couples TRBV6-5 to TRBJ2-4; the D gene is possibly TRBD2 (6 bases). V gave up 3 bases and J gave up 0 bases, with 12 bases separating them. The CDR3 loop spans 16 amino acids. Germline V gene sequence: CDR1 MNHEY, CDR2 SVGAGI. The CDR3, as DNA: TGTGCCAGCAGTTATCGGGTGGGACTAGCCAAAAACATTCAGTACTTC. Protein sequence: CASSYRVGLAKNIQYF.

The V gene is TRBV7-2, the J gene TRBJ2-1; unclear D gene. The CDR3 contains 14 residues. The ends were cut back, 6 bases at V and 8 bases at J, with 17 bases in the middle. Germline CDR1 is SGHTA and CDR2 is FQGNSA. The CDR3: CASRFSWSNDEQFF. For the CDR3, the DNA is TGTGCCAGCAGGTTTAGCTGGAGTAACGATGAGCAGTTCTTC.

This clone turned up a few times. The chain uses TRBV19 and TRBJ2-2; D might be TRBD1 or TRBD2, each matching 7 bases. Germline CDR1 and CDR2: LNHDA and SQIVND (reference sequence). Trimming removed 7 bases from V and 5 bases from J, with 20 bases in between. The CDR3 runs 16 residues. CDR3 sequence reads: CASTIQGGRLTGELFF. For the CDR3, the DNA is TGTGCCAGTACCATTCAGGGGGGGCGCTTAACCGGGGAGCTGTTTTTT. Looking up the rest from reference TRBV19 and TRBJ2-2 gives the full variable domain: DGGITQSPKYLFRKEGQNVTLSCEQNLNHDAMYWYRQDPGQGLRLIYYSQIVNDFQKGDIAEGYSVSREKKESFPLTVTSAQKNPTAFYLCASTIQGGRLTGELFFGEGSRLTVL.

The CDR3 loop reads CASSFAGVGETQYF. Here the CDR3 DNA reads TGTGCCAGCAGCTTTGCTGGCGTGGGAGAGACCCAGTACTTC. The chain has TRBV7-9 and TRBJ2-5, with no clear D. The CDR3 contains 14 residues. The germline V and J ends were trimmed by 3 bases and 4 bases, with 12 bases remaining between them. Germline assignment: CDR1 SEHNR and CDR2 FQNEAQ (reference sequence).

This clone turned up a few times. This chain joins TRBV7-9 and TRBJ1-2, with D possibly matching TRBD1 (6 bases). This CDR3 has 14 amino acids. Germline V gene data show CDR1 as SEHNR and CDR2 as FQNEAQ (reference sequence). Trimming shortened V by 4 bases and J by 8 bases, and 17 bases separated the two germline ends. Here the CDR3 reads CASSSGSGGKGYTF. The CDR3 coding sequence is TGTGCCAGCAGCTCAGGGTCTGGGGGCAAGGGCTACACCTTC.

J is TRBJ2-5 and V is TRBV2, with D perhaps TRBD2 (6 bases). The CDR3 is 13 residues long. The V gene's germline CDR1 is SNHLY and CDR2 FYNNEI. Trimming removed 8 bases at V and 1 base at J, with 11 bases between. The CDR3 spells CASQGLPQETQYF. Written as DNA, the CDR3 is TGTGCCAGCCAGGGACTCCCCCAAGAGACCCAGTACTTC.

This clone was counted only a few times. The V and J genes are TRBV28 and TRBJ1-1; TRBD1 aligns across 7 bases. Trimming removed 4 bases from V and 8 bases from J; junction bases left unmatched: 4. The CDR3 has 12 amino acids. The germline gives CDR1 MDHEN, CDR2 SYDVKM. CDR3 nucleotide sequence: TGTGCCAGCAGTTATCTGGGACAGGAAGCTTTCTTT. Its translation is CASSYLGQEAFF.

This sequence joins TRBV5-1 and TRBJ2-1; TRBD2 aligns across 16 bases. Germline CDR1 and CDR2: SGHRS and YFSETQ. Germline trimming cut 3 bases from V and 6 bases from J; bases unmatched to any gene: 3. The CDR3 sequence is 16 residues long. The CDR3, as DNA: TGCGCCAGCAGCTCAGGGACTAGCGGGGGGGCCAATGAGCAGTTCTTC. Its protein is CASSSGTSGGANEQFF.

This clone was counted a single time. The V gene is TRBV2, the J gene TRBJ2-4; possibly TRBD2 for D (5 bases). Germline CDR1 reads SNHLY; CDR2 reads FYNNEI. The CDR3 totals 15 residues. V was cut by 6 bases and J by 1 base, with 13 bases left in between. The chain's CDR3 is CASRAELVAKNIQYF. The CDR3 DNA follows: TGTGCCAGCAGGGCTGAACTAGTGGCCAAAAACATTCAGTACTTC.

This chain links TRBV18 with TRBJ1-2; possible D gene TRBD1, 6 bases. Trimming cost V 5 bases and J 6 bases, with 13 bases left between them. The CDR3 totals 13 residues. CDR1 and CDR2 from the germline V gene are KGHSH and LQKENI. The CDR3 region has the DNA TGTGCCAGCTCAAGCCGGGACAAAGATGGCTACACCTTC. Residues: CASSSRDKDGYTF.